A single T cell receptor beta chain is shown here with its context. Its antigen has not been determined. The sample holds no much larger clone one base away, and base qualities are not on file. Other DNA sequences from this sample encode an identical CDR3 as well. The germline V gene supplies CDR1 MNHNS and CDR2 SASEGT. Between the V and J ends, shortened by 2 bases and 3 bases respectively, the junction contains 7 bases. From cysteine to phenylalanine, the CDR3 is 14 amino acids long. Of all the DNA, just the CDR3 is kept, 42 bases in frame from base 1. These data belong to a study of shared clonotypes between healthy human individuals (TCRdb year 2020). Broadly, across the study: The cohort included a few men and a couple of women between 18 and 49 years of age. For each donor, three plates each were used for CD4 naive and CD4 memory, two plates were used for CD8 naive, and one plate was used for CD8 memory. The study deeply sequenced blood TCR repertoires of about 5 healthy adults to estimate repertoire size and the extent of clonotype sharing between individuals. To increase sequencing depth and limit assay-specific biases, different laboratories used diverse techniques to prepare libraries and sequence TCR repertoires. Each donor's leukapheresis produced roughly between roughly 0.85 and 10 billion PBMCs. Study-wide conclusions, independent of this receptor: Larger estimated clonotype richness was generally found for naive subsets than for memory subsets. Because the study included a small number of donors, the genetic and exposure-history diversity represented was limited. Pairwise subsampling indicated that sequencing depth was expected to affect the degree of clonotype sharing among donors. Sampling was restricted to blood, and TCR repertoires in tissue are likely to differ from TCR repertoires in blood. Clonotypes shared by all four sorted-subset donors showed higher generation probabilities than non-shared clonotypes. About 5% of naive CD4, roughly 3.5% of naive CD8, 2.3% of memory CD4, and 0.4% of memory CD8 clonotypes were shared across several donors. Rarefaction of sorted-subset datasets indicated incomplete sequencing despite the large sequencing depth.

Using the deep immunoSEQ assay, multiplex PCR amplified TCR CDR3 regions from genomic DNA. Genomic DNA extracted from each cell subset was distributed evenly over all wells of several immunoSEQ 96-well plates, and each plate served as one replicate. Each replicate PCR for sorted subsets received around 200 ng genomic DNA, equal to about 30,000 T cell genomes. Purified libraries were quantified with a Qubit 3.0 fluorometer, sized on a Bioanalyzer 2100, and re-quantified with the KAPA Library Quantification kit. Each immunoSEQ 96-well plate was sequenced on its own single-read 150-cycle Illumina NextSeq 550 flow cell. The paper's data handling went like this. Because only junctional sequences without quality scores were contained in the immunoSEQ output, filtering matching that applied to full-length reads could not be performed. Sequences were annotated with PyIR, a Python wrapper for IgBLAST v1.9, and V/J genes and CDR3 were assigned using IMGT germline references. Reads with weak V/J assignments (E-value above 1e-6), missing CDR3, stop codons, out-of-frame junctions, or ambiguous translated residues were removed. A V3J clonotype was defined by an identical inferred V gene, J gene, and CDR3 amino acid sequence. The percentage overlap between two repertoires was calculated by dividing the number of shared unique clonotypes by the size of the smaller repertoire. Three approaches were used to assess repertoire richness: RTK rarefaction, the Chao1 estimator, and Recon v2.1 estimates of unobserved clonotypes. Generation probabilities for all TCRbeta clonotypes obtained by the gDNA method from several donors were computed using OLGA. In its TCRdb copy, this immuneACCESS table keeps in-frame sequences only and misses some clones. Where compared with another copy, unresolved V genes explain less than half of these, and the others have no known cause. V and J calls and clone size follow that table, whereas D and trimming were derived from the DNA. This sample gives more than 2 million clones in total; about 94% of them show up just once. The leading ten clones occupy roughly 1.1% of the sample.

For the CD8 naive samples, CD45RO-negative cells were positively selected for CCR7, yielding a CD45RA+CCR7+ population from which TemRA cells were excluded. Healthy HIV-negative adults with no recently reported acute infections or vaccinations were included as donors. Every donor was a Caucasian adult residing in Nashville, Tennessee, USA. Blood was obtained by leukapheresis, after which PBMCs were separated by Ficoll-Histopaque density gradient centrifugation and cryopreserved in liquid nitrogen vapor phase. Analytical flow cytometry was used to check the purity and quantity of every magnetically sorted T cell population. Genomic DNA was isolated from each sorted fraction and quantified by UV absorbance on a Nanodrop 2000c.

The clonotype originates from a man aged 18 to 29 in good health. The specimen was naive CD8+ T cells sorted from blood. The sample's cell subset or site label, in plain terms: CD45RA+CCR7+. The sequence links TRBV6-1 to TRBJ2-2, and the D gene may be TRBD1, 5 bases matching. The CDR3 in this case is CASSEQGYTGELFF. DNA sequence: TGTGCCAGCAGTGAACAGGGATACACCGGGGAGCTGTTTTTT.